The present TCR beta chain was sequenced within a study of blood T cell repertoires in COVID-19. This clone was counted ten times or more. Profiled with immunoSEQ multiplex PCR; TCRdb holds only in-frame clones, not every one. The table includes 170,000 or so clones, 85% to 90% detected once. Germline V gene sequence: CDR1 KGHSH, CDR2 LQKENI. V lost 4 bases to trimming and J lost 6 bases; unmatched junction nucleotides: 12. The CDR3 loop spans 16 amino acids. This receptor was obtained from a woman between 18 and 29 years old who had recovered from COVID-19. The chain combines TRBV18 with TRBJ2-1; 7 positions agree with TRBD2. The specimen was peripheral blood. In DNA, the CDR3 is TGTGCCAGCTCACTACAGACTAGCTCCCTTTTCAATGAGCAGTTCTTC. The encoded protein is CASSLQTSSLFNEQFF.